This T cell receptor (beta chain) was retrieved from a study of T-cell memory formation after mild COVID-19. Study observations and caveats: Within pre-infection memory, some responding clones were found, suggesting cross-reactive memory joined.

Ten or more counts support this clonotype. Antigen unknown. Germline V gene sequence: CDR1 LGHNA, CDR2 YSLEER. Between the trimmed V and J ends, which lost 8 bases and 7 bases, there was a span of 17 bases. The CDR3 covers 14 residues. Via MiXCR, TCRdb re-called the 5' RACE reads, giving one row per CDR3 protein. The table records roughly 310,000 distinct CDR3 sequences, less than 20% of them present only once. The sequence derives from a man aged 18 to 29 who had mild COVID-19 (a few samples of this study predate the infection). Cell type and time point are not known. The genes are TRBV4-3 and TRBJ2-2, with D perhaps matching TRBD2 (6 bases). Specimen: PBMCs or a T cell subset sorted from them (not recorded which). CDR3 bases: TGCGCCAGCGGAACCCCAGTCGGGGGCGGGGAGCTGTTTTTT. Translating gives CASGTPVGGGELFF.